The clone carrying this T cell receptor beta chain appeared a single time. The antigen is undetermined. These data are taken from a study of identifying expanded T cells in peripheral blood. Study outcomes and limitations: Across healthy donors, higher total template counts meant significantly greater approximately two-week count variance.

The CDR3 runs to 12 residues. Germline V lookup: CDR1 MNHNY, CDR2 SVGAGI (reference sequence). The V end lost 2 bases, the J end lost 7 bases, and 6 bases lay between the germline ends. Some clones are missing from TCRdb's copy, which holds only in-frame ones; the method was immunoSEQ multiplex PCR. The sample includes tens of thousands of clones, about four fifths of them seen just once. The receptor comes from a person between 18 and 69 years old in good health. Sequencing input: blood. V and J are TRBV6-6 and TRBJ1-3; unclear D gene. CDR3 loop: CASSYMWNTIYF. Written as DNA, the CDR3 is TGTGCCAGCAGTTACATGTGGAACACCATATATTTT.